Following are 6 T cell receptor beta chains from one sample sequenced in a study of type 1 regulatory T cells. No antigen is known for these receptors. TCRdb processed the reads anew with MiXCR; each CDR3 protein has one entry. This table has approximately 72,000 distinct CDR3 sequences, approximately 64% appearing once. The sequenced material came from cultured T cells, either the whole culture or a sorted T cell fraction (not recorded which). Subset described: Tr1-enriched cell product generated in vitro against host alloantigens. These receptors all come from a human donor in good health.

V is TRBV2 and J is TRBJ1-6; 9 bases fit TRBD1. The CDR3 totals 15 residues. Germline CDR1 and CDR2: SNHLY and FYNNEI. The V gene end was trimmed by 6 bases and the J gene end by 10 bases; junction bases not matched to a gene: 10. In DNA form, the CDR3 reads TGTGCCAGCAGGGGACAGGGCCTCGATGGGTCACCCCTCCACTTT. Its translation: CASRGQGLDGSPLHF. The full variable domain, in which reference TRBV2 and TRBJ1-6 provide the parts outside the CDR3, is EPEVTQTPSHQVTQMGQEVILRCVPISNHLYFYWYRQILGQKVEFLVSFYNNEISEKSEIFDDQFSVERPDGSNFTLKIRSTKLEDSAMYFCASRGQGLDGSPLHFGNGTRLTVT.

The chain couples TRBV19 to TRBJ1-6; D call uncertain. Between the trimmed V and J ends, which lost 1 base and 0 bases, there was a span of 4 bases. The CDR3 totals 15 residues. Germline loops: CDR1 LNHDA, CDR2 SQIVND (reference sequence). The DNA of the CDR3 is TGTGCCAGTAGTATAGGACACTCCTATAATTCACCCCTCCACTTT. It translates to CASSIGHSYNSPLHF.

Here the CDR3 DNA reads TGTGCCAGCAGTGACTCAGGGTGGGAGTCTGGGGATGAGCAGTTCTTC. This codes for CASSDSGWESGDEQFF. The chain employs TRBV6-4 and TRBJ2-1; a weak D match, TRBD2 (5 bases). This CDR3 has 16 amino acids. The V gene lost 0 bases and the J gene lost 8 bases, with 17 bases spanning the gap. Looked up from germline, CDR1 is MRHNA and CDR2 is SNTAGT.

A word on this clonotype: A junction boundary mismatches the germline segment, possibly from a read error. This chain joins TRBV4-1 and TRBJ2-7; 10 bases are a match to TRBD1. Germline CDR1 is MGHRA and CDR2 is YSYEKL. CDR3 length: 15 amino acids. In nucleotides, the CDR3 is TGCGCTAGCAGCCAAGACAGGGGGCTCTCCTACGAGCAGTACTTC. It yields the protein CASSQDRGLSYEQYF.

The chain has TRBV4-3 and TRBJ1-4, with D tentatively TRBD1 (5 bases). Germline V gene sequence: CDR1 LGHNA, CDR2 YSLEER. The CDR3 loop spans 16 amino acids. V was clipped by 2 bases and J by 6 bases, with 16 bases between them. CDR3 in amino acids: CASSQRPEGTDEKLFF. The CDR3 region has the DNA TGCGCCAGCAGCCAAAGGCCGGAGGGGACGGATGAAAAACTGTTTTTT.

V and J are TRBV20-1 and TRBJ2-3; tentative D call: TRBD2 (5 bases). The V end was cut by 1 base, the J end by 2 bases, with 10 bases between. This CDR3 is built from 14 residues. CDR1 is DFQATT and CDR2 is SNEGSKA in the germline V gene (reference sequence). The CDR3 here is CSARAGGNTDTQYF. In DNA form, the CDR3 reads TGCAGTGCTAGAGCTGGAGGAAACACAGATACGCAGTATTTT.